This T cell receptor (beta chain) appears in the sequencing data of a study of shared T cell receptors in the human thymus. Profiled with immunoSEQ multiplex PCR; TCRdb holds only in-frame clones, not every one. This sample carries hundreds of thousands of clones, around 87% of them seen once, and the ten largest clones take 0.009% to 0.0095%. This same sample was also part of a study on human thymus T cells. That study adds: Resections that were taken during corrective heart surgery supplied the thymus tissue. There appeared to be biased usage of V and J genes in thymic and blood repertoires.

The origin of this receptor is a boy less than two years old with a congenital heart defect. Material: thymocytes.

For the CDR3, the DNA is TGTGCCAGCAGCGGCACCGATACAGGGGGTCTCTACGAGCAGTACTTC. Protein product: CASSGTDTGGLYEQYF. V is TRBV2 and J is TRBJ2-7; 8 bases are shared with TRBD1. V was clipped by 6 bases and J by 3 bases; unmatched bases: 13. Germline V gene data show CDR1 as SNHLY and CDR2 as FYNNEI. This CDR3 has 16 amino acids. Supplemented by reference TRBV2 and TRBJ2-7, the full variable domain reads EPEVTQTPSHQVTQMGQEVILRCVPISNHLYFYWYRQILGQKVEFLVSFYNNEISEKSEIFDDQFSVERPDGSNFTLKIRSTKLEDSAMYFCASSGTDTGGLYEQYFGPGTRLTVT.